The 32 T cell receptor beta chains given below trace back to one sample, sequenced in a study of human versus mouse CDR3 diversity and MHC coevolution. Sequencing was performed with immunoSEQ multiplex PCR; in TCRdb, only in-frame clones are kept and a portion is missing. The profile covers about 83,000 clones, with 80% to 95% appearing a single time and around 0.15% taken by the ten largest. Sequencing was performed on naive CD4+ T cells from blood. Subset described: CD45RO-negative CD62L-positive naive CD4 T cells. These receptors were collected from a person aged 25 to 75 in good health.

The genes are TRBV18 and TRBJ2-1; 9 nucleotides match TRBD1. The CDR3 contains 13 residues. Per the germline V gene, CDR1 is KGHSH and CDR2 is LQKENI. The trim removed 4 bases at V and 13 bases at J, leaving 8 bases unmatched. The CDR3 bases are TGTGCCAGCTCACTGACAGGGGGTTTTTCCCAGTTCTTC. This codes for CASSLTGGFSQFF.

The chain has TRBV4-1 and TRBJ2-1; 15 bases are shared with TRBD2. The V gene end was trimmed by 0 bases and the J gene end by 0 bases; junction bases not matched to a gene: 9. CDR1 is MGHRA and CDR2 is YSYEKL in the germline V gene. The CDR3 is 21 amino acids. The DNA of the CDR3 is TGCGCCAGCAGCCAAGAGCCGGGACTAGCGGGGGGTAGGCACTCCTACAATGAGCAGTTCTTC. Protein product: CASSQEPGLAGGRHSYNEQFF.

V gene TRBV6-5 combines with J gene TRBJ2-2; D is uncertain. Germline loops: CDR1 MNHEY, CDR2 SVGAGI. The CDR3 is 16 residues long. The germline V and J ends were trimmed by 0 bases and 9 bases, with 17 bases remaining between them. The CDR3 sequence: CASSYSMSPREWELFF. CDR3 nucleotides: TGTGCCAGCAGTTACTCGATGTCCCCCCGAGAGTGGGAGCTGTTTTTT.

V gene TRBV6-5 combines with J gene TRBJ2-1, with a possible D match to TRBD2 (6 bases). V was pared by 6 bases and J by 0 bases, with 12 bases between. Germline lookup yields CDR1 MNHEY and CDR2 SVGAGI. This CDR3 has 15 amino acids. In DNA, the CDR3 is TGTGCCAGCAGCCATAGCGGTAACTCCTACAATGAGCAGTTCTTC. It translates to CASSHSGNSYNEQFF.

The chain joins TRBV11-1 to TRBJ2-7; possibly TRBD2 for D (5 bases). This CDR3 is built from 13 residues. CDR1 is SGHAT and CDR2 is FQDESV in the germline V gene (reference sequence). Trimming pared 5 bases from V and 2 bases from J, leaving 10 bases between. The CDR3 DNA is TGTGCCAGCAGCCCCGAGGGAACCTACGAGCAGTACTTC. Translation gives CASSPEGTYEQYF. The full variable domain, rest sourced from reference TRBV11-1 and TRBJ2-7, is EAEVAQSPRYKITEKSQAVAFWCDPISGHATLYWYRQILGQGPELLVQFQDESVVDDSQLPKDRFSAERLKGVDSTLKIQPAELGDSAMYLCASSPEGTYEQYFGPGTRLTVT.

The chain links TRBV27 to TRBJ1-1, with a tentative D call TRBD1 (6 bases). The V end lost 6 bases, the J end lost 0 bases, and 11 bases lay between the germline ends. From germline, CDR1 is MNHEY and CDR2 SMNVEV (reference sequence). This CDR3 has 14 amino acids. The CDR3 loop reads CASRVSGVNTEAFF. In DNA form, the CDR3 reads TGTGCCAGCAGGGTATCAGGGGTGAACACTGAAGCTTTCTTT.

The chain employs TRBV28 and TRBJ1-2; D is unresolved. V lost 3 bases to trimming and J lost 6 bases, with 5 bases between them. The CDR3 has 11 amino acids. Germline assignment: CDR1 MDHEN and CDR2 SYDVKM. CDR3 residues: CASSFFNGYTF. CDR3 DNA sequence: TGTGCCAGCAGTTTTTTTAATGGCTACACCTTC.

CDR3 in amino acids: CSVRLDYSEAFF. CDR3 bases: TGCAGCGTCAGACTCGACTACTCTGAAGCTTTCTTT. The chain couples TRBV29-1 to TRBJ1-1, with D unresolved. Per the germline V gene, CDR1 is SQVTM and CDR2 is ANQGSEA. The CDR3 covers 12 residues. Trimming cost V 6 bases and J 6 bases, with 14 bases left between them.

This chain joins TRBV29-1 and TRBJ1-1; 10 bases are a match to TRBD1. Losses at the gene ends were 6 bases for V and 4 bases for J; bases not matched to a gene: 5. Germline V gene data show CDR1 as SQVTM and CDR2 as ANQGSEA. This CDR3 region has 13 residues. Here the CDR3 reads CSVVTGGGTEAFF. CDR3 nucleotides: TGCAGCGTCGTGACAGGGGGCGGCACTGAAGCTTTCTTT.

J is TRBJ1-1 and V is TRBV6-6; 7 nucleotides agree with TRBD1. The CDR3 consists of 14 residues. Unmatched junction bases numbered 10, after V lost 2 bases and J lost 10 bases. From germline, CDR1 is MNHNY and CDR2 SVGAGI (reference sequence). The CDR3 loop is CASSYTGTEGRAFF. CDR3 in DNA: TGTGCCAGCAGTTACACCGGGACAGAGGGGCGAGCTTTCTTT.

The chain recombines TRBV19 with TRBJ2-2; TRBD2 aligns across 10 bases. The V and J ends lost 5 bases and 5 bases, in that order; junction bases with no gene match: 11. This CDR3 region has 17 residues. Germline lookup yields CDR1 LNHDA and CDR2 SQIVND (reference sequence). The chain's CDR3 is CASSPHSGGPWTGELFF. The DNA for the CDR3 is TGTGCCAGTAGTCCCCATAGCGGGGGGCCGTGGACCGGGGAGCTGTTTTTT.

The V and J genes are TRBV5-1 and TRBJ1-6, with TRBD1 identical over 8 bases. CDR1 and CDR2 from the germline V gene are SGHRS and YFSETQ. The CDR3 has 17 amino acids. Trimming removed 2 bases from V and 7 bases from J; junction bases left unmatched: 11. The CDR3 here is CASSLTGQGVPNSPLHF. CDR3 bases: TGCGCCAGCAGCTTAACCGGACAGGGTGTGCCAAATTCACCCCTCCACTTT.

This chain links TRBV30 with TRBJ2-3, with a weak D call TRBD1 (6 bases). CDR1 is GTSNPN and CDR2 is SVGIG in the germline V gene (reference sequence). V lost 5 bases and J 0 bases, leaving 15 bases between the germline ends. This CDR3 region has 15 residues. The CDR3: CAWVPGAASTDTQYF. CDR3 in DNA: TGTGCCTGGGTCCCAGGGGCGGCTAGCACAGATACGCAGTATTTT.

V and J are TRBV2 and TRBJ2-3; weak D call: TRBD2 (5 bases). The V and J ends lost 7 bases and 0 bases respectively, with 11 bases between them. The CDR3 extends over 14 amino acids. CDR1 is SNHLY, CDR2 FYNNEI, per germline. CDR3 DNA: TGTGCCAGCATGTCAGCGGCAAGCACAGATACGCAGTATTTT. Translation gives CASMSAASTDTQYF. The whole variable domain, filled in from reference TRBV2 and TRBJ2-3, reads EPEVTQTPSHQVTQMGQEVILRCVPISNHLYFYWYRQILGQKVEFLVSFYNNEISEKSEIFDDQFSVERPDGSNFTLKIRSTKLEDSAMYFCASMSAASTDTQYFGPGTRLTVL.

V and J are TRBV25-1 and TRBJ2-1; 14 nucleotides align to TRBD2. CDR3 length equals 17 residues. CDR1 MGHDK and CDR2 SYGVNS come from the germline V gene. Germline trimming cut 1 base from V and 6 bases from J; bases unmatched to any gene: 5. CDR3 bases: TGTGCCAGCAGTGAATCGCTCGGACTAGCGGGAGGCAATGAGCAGTTCTTC. It encodes CASSESLGLAGGNEQFF.

The chain combines TRBV7-8 with TRBJ2-5, with TRBD1 as a possible D gene (6 bases). Germline CDR1 SGHVS, CDR2 FQNEAQ. Trimming pared 2 bases from V and 2 bases from J, leaving 9 bases between. The CDR3 has 14 amino acids. This CDR3 reads CASSLHREQETQYF. In nucleotides, the CDR3 is TGTGCCAGCAGCTTACACAGGGAACAAGAGACCCAGTACTTC.

The genes are TRBV7-9 and TRBJ2-1; TRBD1 matches at 9 bases. The ends lost 1 base at V and 2 bases at J; junction bases unmatched: 0. The CDR3 sequence is 15 residues long. The germline gives CDR1 SEHNR, CDR2 FQNEAQ (reference sequence). As DNA, the CDR3 is TGTGCCAGCAGCTTAGGGGACAGGGCCTACAATGAGCAGTTCTTC. It translates to CASSLGDRAYNEQFF.

The V gene is TRBV29-1, the J gene TRBJ1-2, with D maybe TRBD1 (6 bases). The germline V gene encodes CDR1 SQVTM and CDR2 ANQGSEA. This CDR3 contains 14 residues. Trimming cost V 3 bases and J 8 bases, with 19 bases left between them. CDR3 bases: TGCAGCGTTGACGGGGGGCGCGGATTTATGGGCTACACCTTC. Translating it yields CSVDGGRGFMGYTF.

The chain combines TRBV7-9 with TRBJ2-3; the match to TRBD2 covers 9 bases. The junction had 13 bases not matched to a gene; V was cut back by 6 bases and J by 0 bases. Germline V gene lookup returns CDR1 SEHNR and CDR2 FQNEAQ (reference sequence). The CDR3 is 18 amino acids. In DNA form, the CDR3 reads TGTGCCAGCAGGGAGAGGGGGACTAGCACCCATAGCACAGATACGCAGTATTTT. It encodes CASRERGTSTHSTDTQYF.

This clone was counted only a few times. This CDR3 is also generated by other DNA sequences in the sample. CDR3 nucleotide sequence: TGCGCCAGCGATTTAGGGACAGGGAAGACCGAGCAGTACTTC. Its protein product is CASDLGTGKTEQYF. This sequence joins TRBV5-1 and TRBJ2-7; 9 bases map to TRBD1. With 7 bases clipped from V and 6 bases from J, the junction kept 11 bases outside the gene matches. The CDR3 is made up of 14 amino acids. The germline V gene encodes CDR1 SGHRS and CDR2 YFSETQ. The full variable domain, in which reference TRBV5-1 and TRBJ2-7 provide the parts outside the CDR3, is KAGVTQTPRYLIKTRGQQVTLSCSPISGHRSVSWYQQTPGQGLQFLFEYFSETQRNKGNFPGRFSGRQFSNSRSEMNVSTLELGDSALYLCASDLGTGKTEQYFGPGTRLTVT.

This clone is a singleton in its sample. V usage is TRBV18 and J usage is TRBJ1-2; 8 positions match TRBD1. The length of the CDR3 is 14 residues. The J segment lost 5 bases and the V segment lost 3 bases, leaving 5 bases of the junction unmatched. Germline CDR1 KGHSH, CDR2 LQKENI. CDR3 sequence: CASSPSGQAYGYTF. The CDR3 region has the DNA TGTGCCAGCTCACCGTCGGGACAGGCATATGGCTACACCTTC.

The chain recombines TRBV6-1 with TRBJ1-1; 8 bases are shared with TRBD1. V lost 6 bases to trimming and J lost 0 bases; unmatched junction nucleotides: 3. Germline V CDR1 and CDR2: MNHNS, SASEGT. The CDR3 is made up of 14 amino acids. DNA of the CDR3: TGTGCCAGCAGCTTGGACAGGGTGAACACTGAAGCTTTCTTT. This codes for CASSLDRVNTEAFF.

The rearrangement joins TRBV10-2 to TRBJ2-1, with 9 bases that match TRBD1. Germline V gene lookup returns CDR1 WSHSY and CDR2 SAAADI. Trimming at V came to 6 bases and at J to 4 bases, leaving 4 bases not matched to a gene. CDR3 size: 14 residues. DNA of the CDR3: TGCGCCAGCAGACGGGACAGGGAATACAATGAGCAGTTCTTC. Protein product: CASRRDREYNEQFF.

The chain couples TRBV6-1 to TRBJ1-2; 9 nucleotides match TRBD1. There are 15 residues in the CDR3. The ends lost 2 bases at V and 0 bases at J; junction bases unmatched: 1. The germline gives CDR1 MNHNS, CDR2 SASEGT. The CDR3 coding sequence is TGTGCCAGCAGTGAAAACAGGGGGCCTAACTATGGCTACACCTTC. Amino acid sequence: CASSENRGPNYGYTF.

This chain connects TRBV7-2 to TRBJ2-3; TRBD2 matches at 9 bases. V lost 5 bases to trimming and J lost 1 base; unmatched junction nucleotides: 7. The CDR3 has 16 amino acids. Looked up from germline, CDR1 is SGHTA and CDR2 is FQGNSA. The CDR3 sequence is CASSLGRGGGTDTQYF. CDR3 nucleotide sequence: TGTGCCAGCAGCCTAGGGCGGGGGGGAGGCACAGATACGCAGTATTTT.

The chain recombines TRBV30 with TRBJ1-1; D is possibly TRBD1 (5 bases). This CDR3 has 13 amino acids. Germline-derived CDR1 and CDR2 are GTSNPN and SVGIG (reference sequence). V lost 6 bases to trimming and J lost 3 bases, with 14 bases between them. The CDR3 is CACSRGVDTEAFF. The CDR3 coding sequence is TGTGCCTGTTCTCGGGGGGTTGACACTGAAGCTTTCTTT. Filled out from reference TRBV30 and TRBJ1-1, the complete variable domain reads SQTIHQWPATLVQPVGSPLSLECTVEGTSNPNLYWYRQAAGRGLQLLFYSVGIGQISSEVPQNLSASRPQDRQFILSSKKLLLSDSGFYLCACSRGVDTEAFFGQGTRLTVV.

On this clone itself: At the DNA level, this CDR3 is encoded by other sequences in the same sample as well. The chain recombines TRBV19 with TRBJ1-5; 7 bases match TRBD1. Losses at the gene ends were 8 bases for V and 7 bases for J; bases not matched to a gene: 8. CDR1 LNHDA and CDR2 SQIVND come from the germline V gene (reference sequence). The length of the CDR3 is 13 residues. CDR3 sequence: CASAQGYSQPQHF. The CDR3 DNA reads TGTGCCAGTGCACAGGGGTATAGCCAGCCCCAGCATTTT.

The rearrangement links TRBV2 to TRBJ2-7; no clear D gene. CDR1 SNHLY and CDR2 FYNNEI come from the germline V gene. V shed 2 bases and J shed 6 bases, with 11 bases lying between them. This CDR3 region has 13 residues. CDR3 residues: CASSEQEVTEQYF. CDR3 sequence (DNA): TGTGCCAGCAGTGAACAAGAGGTAACCGAGCAGTACTTC.

The V gene is TRBV11-1, the J gene TRBJ1-4; D unresolved. CDR1 SGHAT and CDR2 FQDESV come from the germline V gene (reference sequence). The CDR3 contains 14 residues. The germline V and J ends were trimmed by 3 bases and 8 bases, with 13 bases remaining between them. CDR3 bases: TGTGCCAGCAGCTTGCCAGGCCTGCAGGAAAAACTGTTTTTT. This encodes CASSLPGLQEKLFF.

V gene TRBV10-3 combines with J gene TRBJ2-2; D is possibly TRBD2 (6 bases). V shed 8 bases and J shed 1 base, with 11 bases lying between them. Per the germline V gene, CDR1 is ENHRY and CDR2 is SYGVKD. This CDR3 comprises 14 residues. CDR3 in amino acids: CAIQETRNTGELFF. The CDR3 DNA reads TGTGCCATCCAGGAGACTAGGAACACCGGGGAGCTGTTTTTT.

The J gene is TRBJ2-7, the V gene TRBV30; D call uncertain. Germline V gene sequence: CDR1 GTSNPN, CDR2 SVGIG (reference sequence). This CDR3 is built from 13 residues. V was trimmed by 3 bases and J by 0 bases, leaving 9 bases between them. CDR3 in amino acids: CAWSRGISYEQYF. Here the CDR3 DNA reads TGTGCCTGGAGCCGCGGCATCTCCTACGAGCAGTACTTC.

The rearrangement joins TRBV9 to TRBJ2-5, with 9 bases that match TRBD2. The J segment lost 5 bases and the V segment lost 0 bases, leaving 8 bases of the junction unmatched. Germline CDR1 is SGDLS and CDR2 is YYNGEE. This CDR3 has 16 amino acids. The CDR3 nucleotides are TGTGCCAGCAGCGTAGTAACAGCGGGGGGTCTGGAGACCCAGTACTTC. It yields the protein CASSVVTAGGLETQYF.